This T cell receptor beta chain emerged from a study of somatic mutations in cytotoxic T cells in rheumatoid arthritis. Germline V gene sequence: CDR1 SGHVS, CDR2 FQNEAQ. CDR3 length: 15 amino acids. Trimming removed 6 bases from V and 4 bases from J; junction bases left unmatched: 10. Clones were sequenced by immunoSEQ multiplex PCR, and TCRdb holds only the in-frame ones, with some missing. Here the sample spans approximately 24,000 clones, roughly 74% being singletons. The sample comprised CD8+ T cells sorted from blood. V gene TRBV7-8 combines with J gene TRBJ2-7; 9 bases match TRBD2. This receptor was taken from a woman aged 18-29 years in good health. The CDR3 sequence is CASSTAASGTYEQYF. The DNA of the CDR3 is TGTGCCAGCAGTACGGCCGCTAGCGGGACTTACGAGCAGTACTTC.